One and the same sample provided the 29 T cell receptor beta chains below, sequenced in a study of CD8 T cells in ankylosing spondylitis. Each CDR3 protein is one row after TCRdb ran MiXCR on the 5' RACE reads. Of about 160,000 distinct CDR3 sequences in the sample, about a sixth were seen once. The sample taken for sequencing was blood, either unsorted or a sorted T cell fraction (not recorded which). The origin of the receptors is a male donor with ankylosing spondylitis or in good health (not recorded which).

This clonotype has only a few counts. For the CDR3, the DNA is TGCAGCGGCGGACAGTTGAACACTGAAGCTTTCTTT. Protein product: CSGGQLNTEAFF. J is TRBJ1-1 and V is TRBV29-1, with D possibly TRBD1 on 6 matching bases. The ends were cut back, 7 bases at V and 0 bases at J, with 9 bases in the middle. The CDR3 has 12 residues. Germline loops: CDR1 SQVTM, CDR2 ANQGSEA.

This clonotype was seen many times. The chain carries TRBV20-1 and TRBJ1-5; the match to TRBD1 covers 10 bases. The CDR3 runs to 15 residues. CDR1 DFQATT and CDR2 SNEGSKA come from the germline V gene (reference sequence). With V trimmed by 6 bases and J by 7 bases, 12 bases remained unmatched. This CDR3 reads CSASKPGTGEQPQHF. In DNA form, the CDR3 reads TGCAGTGCCAGCAAGCCCGGGACAGGGGAACAGCCCCAGCATTTT.

Comments on this clonotype: This could be a read error, since a much larger clone is one nucleotide away. This chain links TRBV7-8 with TRBJ1-2; D unresolved. The CDR3 runs to 17 residues. Germline V gene lookup returns CDR1 SGHVS and CDR2 FQNEAQ. Deletions cut 5 bases from V and 0 bases from J, with 19 bases between. CDR3 DNA sequence: TGTGCCAGCAGCCCCTTTTACGCCCACGGGACTAACTATGGCTACACCTTC. Protein sequence: CASSPFYAHGTNYGYTF.

This clonotype has at least ten counts. V and J are TRBV27 and TRBJ2-5, with D perhaps TRBD1 or TRBD2 (5 bases each). Trimming cost V 6 bases and J 5 bases, with 13 bases left between them. Looked up from germline, CDR1 is MNHEY and CDR2 is SMNVEV (reference sequence). CDR3 length equals 13 residues. The CDR3 loop is CASRKGREETQYF. CDR3 in DNA: TGTGCCAGCAGAAAAGGCAGGGAGGAGACCCAGTACTTC.

The chain uses TRBV28 and TRBJ1-1; D is ambiguous. Germline CDR1 and CDR2: MDHEN and SYDVKM. The length of the CDR3 is 13 residues. The V end lost 8 bases, the J end lost 6 bases, and 16 bases lay between the germline ends. CDR3 amino acids: CASSAGFRAEAFF. The CDR3 bases are TGTGCCAGCTCGGCGGGGTTTCGGGCTGAAGCTTTCTTT.

A note on this clonotype: This CDR3 fails to terminate in the conserved phenylalanine or tryptophan, so it likely reflects a read error. This chain joins TRBV2 and TRBJ2-3, with 11 bases lining up with TRBD2. Looked up from germline, CDR1 is SNHLY and CDR2 is FYNNEI. Losses at the gene ends were 10 bases for V and 5 bases for J; bases not matched to a gene: 8. CDR3 length: 14 residues. The CDR3 spells CANKRLAGGDTQYL. The CDR3 coding sequence is TGTGCCAACAAACGTCTAGCGGGAGGAGATACGCAGTATCTT.

This clonotype was counted ten times or more. This chain uses TRBV20-1 with TRBJ1-6, with D tentatively TRBD1 (5 bases). Germline V lookup: CDR1 DFQATT, CDR2 SNEGSKA (reference sequence). The CDR3 length is 12 residues. V lost 5 bases and J lost 17, with 19 bases in between. The CDR3 DNA reads TGCAGTGCTCCGAGGGTCCGGGGGGAATTCCACTTT. Its protein product is CSAPRVRGEFHF.

As concerns this clonotype: A read error may account for a junction end that differs from germline. This chain uses TRBV7-9 with TRBJ1-2, with a tentative D call TRBD1 (5 bases). This CDR3 spans 13 amino acids. The germline CDR1 and CDR2 sequences are SEHNR and FQNEAQ (reference sequence). The CDR3 here is CASSHDSNCGYTF. DNA for the CDR3: TGTGCCAGCAGCCACGACAGTAACTGTGGCTACACCTTC.

Details on this clonotype: This could be a read error, since a much larger clone is one nucleotide away. The J gene is TRBJ2-2, the V gene TRBV5-6; D gene uncertain. The CDR3 loop spans 13 amino acids. Looked up from germline, CDR1 is SGHDT and CDR2 is YYEEEE. The V and J ends lost 4 bases and 4 bases respectively, with 8 bases between them. The CDR3 sequence is CASSPQCTGELFF. The CDR3 bases are TGTGCCAGCAGCCCACAGTGCACCGGGGAGCTGTTTTTT.

This clonotype was observed a few times. J is TRBJ2-1 and V is TRBV10-3; perhaps D is TRBD1 or TRBD2 (7 bases each). This CDR3 comprises 15 residues. Trimming took off 1 base at V and 8 bases at J, with 15 bases between the two ends. CDR1 and CDR2 from the germline V gene are ENHRY and SYGVKD. Written as DNA, the CDR3 is TGTGCCATCAGTGAGTTTGAGGGAGGGACAGATGAGCAGTTCTTC. This codes for CAISEFEGGTDEQFF.

The genes are TRBV19 and TRBJ2-2; D unclear. CDR3 size: 14 residues. The V and J ends lost 10 bases and 0 bases respectively, with 12 bases between them. CDR1 is LNHDA and CDR2 is SQIVND in the germline V gene (reference sequence). As DNA, the CDR3 is TGTGCCATTAATTATGGGACGAACACCGGGGAGCTGTTTTTT. Protein product: CAINYGTNTGELFF.

This clonotype appeared a few times. This chain links TRBV5-1 with TRBJ2-5; D not certain. CDR3 length equals 13 residues. CDR1 is SGHRS, CDR2 YFSETQ, per germline. Deletions cut 3 bases from V and 5 bases from J, with 11 bases between. Here the CDR3 reads CASSYQQRETQYF. The CDR3 nucleotides read TGCGCCAGCAGCTATCAACAGAGGGAGACCCAGTACTTC.

At least ten counts were recorded for this clonotype. The chain combines TRBV7-6 with TRBJ2-7; 11 nucleotides line up with TRBD2. Germline CDR1 reads SGHVS; CDR2 reads FNYEAQ. The trim removed 5 bases at V and 2 bases at J, leaving 11 bases unmatched. The CDR3 runs to 17 residues. CDR3 residues: CASSRRLAGSGAYEQYF. In DNA, the CDR3 is TGTGCCAGCAGCCGCCGACTAGCGGGGAGTGGGGCCTACGAGCAGTACTTC.

V usage is TRBV18 and J usage is TRBJ1-1; TRBD1 is a possible D gene (5 bases). Germline V gene sequence: CDR1 KGHSH, CDR2 LQKENI. Trimming pared 2 bases from V and 7 bases from J, leaving 8 bases between. The CDR3 runs to 12 residues. The CDR3 loop is CASSPMTVEAFF. The CDR3 nucleotides are TGTGCCAGCTCACCAATGACAGTTGAAGCTTTCTTT. Using reference TRBV18 and TRBJ1-1 for the parts outside the CDR3, the full variable domain is NAGVMQNPRHLVRRRGQEARLRCSPMKGHSHVYWYRQLPEEGLKFMVYLQKENIIDESGMPKERFSAEFPKEGPSILRIQQVVRGDSAAYFCASSPMTVEAFFGQGTRLTVV.

This clonotype has at least ten counts. The chain couples TRBV5-1 to TRBJ2-5, with D tentatively TRBD1 (5 bases). Trimming left V 4 bases short and J 1 base short, with 8 bases between. The CDR3 runs 13 residues. Germline CDR1 and CDR2: SGHRS and YFSETQ. DNA of the CDR3: TGCGCCAGCAGCCCCGACAGCCAAGAGACCCAGTACTTC. The encoded protein is CASSPDSQETQYF.

The J gene is TRBJ1-2, the V gene TRBV29-1; weak D call: TRBD1 (6 bases). V was pared by 4 bases and J by 2 bases, with 8 bases between. The CDR3 spans 12 residues. CDR1 is SQVTM, CDR2 ANQGSEA, per germline. CDR3 protein: CSVGGGNYGYTF. In DNA, the CDR3 is TGCAGCGTTGGCGGGGGCAACTATGGCTACACCTTC.

There are many counts of this clonotype. This rearrangement joins TRBV5-1 to TRBJ1-1; 7 bases map to TRBD1. The J segment lost 7 bases and the V segment lost 0 bases, leaving 6 bases of the junction unmatched. Germline CDR1 reads SGHRS; CDR2 reads YFSETQ. This CDR3 region has 14 residues. The CDR3 loop is CASSLEGQRIEAFF. The DNA of the CDR3 is TGCGCCAGCAGCTTGGAGGGACAGAGGATTGAAGCTTTCTTT.

There are a few counts of this clonotype. The rearrangement uses TRBV5-1 and TRBJ2-2, with unresolved D. CDR1 and CDR2 from the germline V gene are SGHRS and YFSETQ. This CDR3 is 16 amino acids long. Deletions cut 2 bases from V and 0 bases from J, with 11 bases between. Here the CDR3 DNA reads TGCGCCAGCAGCTTAGTTTCTCCCGCGAACACCGGGGAGCTGTTTTTT. Protein sequence: CASSLVSPANTGELFF. Variable domain in full (rest from reference TRBV5-1 and TRBJ2-2): KAGVTQTPRYLIKTRGQQVTLSCSPISGHRSVSWYQQTPGQGLQFLFEYFSETQRNKGNFPGRFSGRQFSNSRSEMNVSTLELGDSALYLCASSLVSPANTGELFFGEGSRLTVL.

This clonotype occurred many times. This chain uses TRBV12-3 or TRBV12-4 with TRBJ2-7; the D gene could be TRBD1 or TRBD2 (7 bases each). V was trimmed by 5 bases and J by 4 bases, leaving 15 bases between them. CDR3 size: 14 residues. In nucleotides, the CDR3 is TGTGCCAGCAGTGACCCAGGGGGGGGATACGAGCAGTACTTC. The encoded protein is CASSDPGGGYEQYF.

This clonotype was observed at least ten times. The rearrangement links TRBV15 to TRBJ2-5; tentative D call: TRBD2 (6 bases). Germline values: CDR1 LNHNV, CDR2 YYDKDF (reference sequence). V was pared by 1 base and J by 4 bases, with 10 bases between. The CDR3 extends over 14 amino acids. CDR3: CATSRGGVGETQYF. The CDR3 DNA is TGTGCCACCAGCAGAGGGGGGGTTGGAGAGACCCAGTACTTC.

This clonotype was found a few times. The chain is built from TRBV2 and TRBJ1-4; no clear D. Trimming took 3 bases from V and 0 from J, leaving 11 bases between them. The CDR3 length is 16 residues. In germline, CDR1 is SNHLY, CDR2 FYNNEI. CDR3 sequence reads: CASSDRSPATNEKLFF. In nucleotides, the CDR3 is TGTGCCAGCAGTGACAGGTCGCCCGCAACTAATGAAAAACTGTTTTTT.

The table lists this clonotype with many counts. The genes are TRBV5-1 and TRBJ2-2, with TRBD1 matching 10 bases. The germline V gene has CDR1 SGHRS and CDR2 YFSETQ. Unmatched junction bases numbered 9, after V lost 4 bases and J lost 6 bases. The CDR3 has 16 residues. CDR3 residues: CASSPTTGGLSGELFF. The CDR3 bases are TGCGCCAGCAGCCCGACGACAGGGGGCCTTTCCGGGGAGCTGTTTTTT.

This clonotype was picked up many times. V usage is TRBV9 and J usage is TRBJ2-7, with D maybe TRBD1 (7 bases). Trimming left V 3 bases short and J 4 bases short, with 17 bases between. Germline values: CDR1 SGDLS, CDR2 YYNGEE. CDR3 length: 15 amino acids. As DNA, the CDR3 is TGTGCCAGCAGCGGCGACGCGGGACAGTTTTACGAGCAGTACTTC. This gives the protein CASSGDAGQFYEQYF.

The rearrangement joins TRBV7-1 to TRBJ2-7; 9 nucleotides align to TRBD2. TRBV7-1 is classed as an ORF, of uncertain function. J gave up 4 bases and V 2 bases, and 3 bases lay outside the gene matches. The CDR3 has 14 amino acids. CDR3 region: CASSSTGLAYEQYF. The CDR3 bases are TGTGCCAGCAGCTCAACGGGACTAGCTTACGAGCAGTACTTC.

This clonotype has a count of ten or more. The chain uses TRBV27 and TRBJ1-1; perhaps TRBD1 as D (6 bases). V lost 1 base, J lost 6 bases, and 9 bases lay in between. The CDR3 loop spans 13 amino acids. CDR1 is MNHEY and CDR2 is SMNVEV in the germline V gene (reference sequence). DNA for the CDR3: TGTGCCAGCAGTTTATTGGGGGCCCCTGAAGCTTTCTTT. This translates into CASSLLGAPEAFF.

The rearrangement uses TRBV20-1 and TRBJ2-3; possibly TRBD1 or TRBD2 for D (5 bases each). This CDR3 region has 15 residues. Germline CDR1 reads DFQATT; CDR2 reads SNEGSKA (reference sequence). V shed 4 bases and J shed 2 bases, with 16 bases lying between them. The CDR3 nucleotides read TGCAGTGCTAACTCCGGGACGCAGGTCACAGATACGCAGTATTTT. This translates into CSANSGTQVTDTQYF.

This clonotype has ten or more counts. This chain connects TRBV20-1 to TRBJ1-3; no firm D call. CDR3 length: 15 residues. Germline-derived CDR1 and CDR2 are DFQATT and SNEGSKA (reference sequence). The V gene lost 0 bases and the J gene lost 5 bases, with 14 bases spanning the gap. CDR3 sequence reads: CSARDNQASRNTIYF. CDR3 bases: TGCAGTGCTAGAGATAATCAGGCCTCCAGAAACACCATATATTTT.

This clonotype was observed a few times. The chain employs TRBV9 and TRBJ2-1, with TRBD2 matching 7 bases. Germline CDR1 is SGDLS and CDR2 is YYNGEE. V gave up 1 base and J gave up 2 bases; unmatched junction bases: 3. The CDR3 covers 15 residues. CDR3 sequence reads: CASSVSGTTYNEQFF. In DNA form, the CDR3 reads TGTGCCAGCAGCGTAAGCGGGACCACCTACAATGAGCAGTTCTTC.

With regard to this clonotype: One junction end does not reproduce the germline sequence, and a read error may be involved. The chain has TRBV7-2 and TRBJ2-3; perhaps TRBD1 as D (5 bases). CDR1 and CDR2 from the germline V gene are SGHTA and FQGNSA. The CDR3 has 13 amino acids. CDR3 sequence reads: CASNLGVADTQYF. CDR3 nucleotide sequence: TGTGCCAGCAACTTAGGGGTTGCCGATACGCAGTATTTT.